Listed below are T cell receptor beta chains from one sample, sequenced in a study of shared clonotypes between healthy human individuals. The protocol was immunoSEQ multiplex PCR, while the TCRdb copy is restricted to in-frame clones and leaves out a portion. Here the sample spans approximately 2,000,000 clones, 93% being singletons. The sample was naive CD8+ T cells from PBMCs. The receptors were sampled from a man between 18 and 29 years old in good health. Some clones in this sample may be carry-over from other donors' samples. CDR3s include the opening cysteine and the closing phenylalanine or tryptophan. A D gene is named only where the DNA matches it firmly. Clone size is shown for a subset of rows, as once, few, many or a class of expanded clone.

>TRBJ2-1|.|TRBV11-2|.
TGTGCCAGCATCAAGGGTGTTGGTCCCTACAATGAGCAGTTCTTC
CASIKGVGPYNEQFF
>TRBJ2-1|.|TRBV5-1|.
TGCGCCAGCAGCTCGAGGAGGTCCTACAATGAGCAGTTCTTC
CASSSRRSYNEQFF
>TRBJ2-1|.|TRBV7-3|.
TGTGCCAGCAGCTTAGGGGGGGCCTCTCTGTATGAGCAGTTCTTC
CASSLGGASLYEQFF
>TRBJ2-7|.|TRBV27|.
TGTGCCAGCTCACGGGTCAGGGGCCCCTACGCGCAGTACTTC
CASSRVRGPYAQYF
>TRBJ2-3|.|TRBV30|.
TGTGCCTGGAGTGAGGGGTGGGGAGATACGCAGTATTTT
CAWSEGWGDTQYF
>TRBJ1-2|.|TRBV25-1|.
TGTGCCAGCAGTGCCCACAGGGATTATGGCTACACCTTC
CASSAHRDYGYTF
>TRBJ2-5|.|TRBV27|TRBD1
TGTGCCAGCAGTCGGTCAGGGGGAATTTTGGAGACCCAGTACTTC
CASSRSGGILETQYF
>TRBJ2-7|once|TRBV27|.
TGTGCCAGCAGTTTACGGGGATCTGGCGAGCAGTACTTC
CASSLRGSGEQYF
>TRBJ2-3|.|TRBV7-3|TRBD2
TGTGCCAGCAGCCCACTAGCGGGCCCTAGCACAGATACGCAGTATTTT
CASSPLAGPSTDTQYF
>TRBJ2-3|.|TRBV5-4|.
TGTGCCAGCAGCTTGGGAGTGTCTAGCACAGATACGCAGTATTTT
CASSLGVSSTDTQYF
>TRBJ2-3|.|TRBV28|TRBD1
TGTGCCAGCAGGCCGACAGGGACGGGGGATACGCAGTATTTT
CASRPTGTGDTQYF
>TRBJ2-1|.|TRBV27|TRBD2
TGTGCCAGCAGCGCCGGGACTAGCCTAATTGGGCAGTTCTTC
CASSAGTSLIGQFF
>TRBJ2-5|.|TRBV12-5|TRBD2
TGTGCTAGTGGTCCCGGACTAGCGATTCAAGAGACCCAGTACTTC
CASGPGLAIQETQYF
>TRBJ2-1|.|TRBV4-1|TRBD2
TGCGCCAGCAGCCAACCGGGACTAGCTTCACATGAGCAGTTCTTC
CASSQPGLASHEQFF
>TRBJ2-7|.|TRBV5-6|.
TGTGCCAGCAGCTTGCTGGGGGAACACTACGAGCAGTACTTC
CASSLLGEHYEQYF
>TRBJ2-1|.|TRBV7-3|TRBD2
TGTGCCAGCAGCATCCCGGGACTAGCGGGAGGAAGAATGAATGAGCAGTTCTTC
CASSIPGLAGGRMNEQFF
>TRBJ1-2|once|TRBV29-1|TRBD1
TGCAGCGTTGAAGATAACAGGGGGACGGAGGGCTACACCTTC
CSVEDNRGTEGYTF
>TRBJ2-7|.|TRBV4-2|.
TGTGCCAGCAGCCAAGATTACGGCGGCTACGAGCAGTACTTC
CASSQDYGGYEQYF
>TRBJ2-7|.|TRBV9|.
TGTGCCAGCAGCGTAGGCGCTAGCGACTCCTACGAGCAGTACTTC
CASSVGASDSYEQYF
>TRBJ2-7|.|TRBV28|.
TGTGCCAGCAGTTTTCCTACCCCATCACCGGCGGGGCAAAGCTCCTACGAGCAGTACTTC
CASSFPTPSPAGQSSYEQYF
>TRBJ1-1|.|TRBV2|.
TGTGCCAGCAGTAGAGGCACTGAAGCTTTCTTT
CASSRGTEAFF
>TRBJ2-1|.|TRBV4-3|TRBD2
TGCGCCAGCAGCCAGACACTAGCGGGAGTTTGGACCTACAATGAGCAGTTCTTC
CASSQTLAGVWTYNEQFF
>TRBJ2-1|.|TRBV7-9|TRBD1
TGTGCCAGCAGCTCAAACACCCGGGACAGGTACAATGAGCAGTTCTTC
CASSSNTRDRYNEQFF
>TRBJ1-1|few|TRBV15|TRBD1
TGTGCCACCAGCAGGAGGACAGGGGGACCGCTATGG
CATSRRTGGPLW
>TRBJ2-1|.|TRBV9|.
TGTGCCAGCAGCGGGGGACCCTCAGGGATTGGGTTCTTC
CASSGGPSGIGFF
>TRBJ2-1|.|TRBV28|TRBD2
TGTGCCAGCAGTGCCGCCGGGACTAGCGGCAATGAGCAGTTCTTC
CASSAAGTSGNEQFF
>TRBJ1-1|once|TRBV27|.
TGTGCCAGCAGCAGGATCCGGGAGAACACTGAAGCTTTCTTT
CASSRIRENTEAFF
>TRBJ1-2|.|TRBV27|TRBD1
TGTGCCAGCAGGGGGGACAGGGGGCCTCCCCGCGGCATTGGCTACACCTTC
CASRGDRGPPRGIGYTF
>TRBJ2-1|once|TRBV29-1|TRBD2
TGCAGCGTTGAAGATCTAGCGGGAGCCTCGTTCTTGTATGAGCAGTTCTTC
CSVEDLAGASFLYEQFF
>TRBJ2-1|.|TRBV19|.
TGTGCCAGTAGTCCCGGTCCCCCTGGGGGGTACAATGAGCAGTTCTTC
CASSPGPPGGYNEQFF
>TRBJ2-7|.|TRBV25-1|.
TGTGCCAGCAGTGGGCGAGACACCTTACCCTACGAGCAGTACTTC
CASSGRDTLPYEQYF
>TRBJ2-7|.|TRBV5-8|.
TGTGCCAGCAGCCTCCAGGTAGCCTCGGGCTACGAGCAGTACTTC
CASSLQVASGYEQYF
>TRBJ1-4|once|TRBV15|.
TGTGCCACCAGCAGAGCGGATGAAAAACTGTTTTTT
CATSRADEKLFF
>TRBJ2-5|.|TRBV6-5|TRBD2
TGTGCCAGCAGTTACAGTTGCGGGAGGGCTCAAGAGACCCAGTACTTC
CASSYSCGRAQETQYF
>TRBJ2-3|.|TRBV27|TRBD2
TGTGCCACCTTAGGACTAGCGGATACGCAGTATTTT
CATLGLADTQYF
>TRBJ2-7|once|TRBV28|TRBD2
TGTGCCAGCAGTTTTAGGGCTAGCGGGAGATACGAGCAGTACTTC
CASSFRASGRYEQYF
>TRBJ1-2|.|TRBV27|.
TGTGCCAGCAGTTTTCAGGGATCCGGCTATGGCTACACCTTC
CASSFQGSGYGYTF
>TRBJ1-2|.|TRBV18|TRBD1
TGTGCCAGCTCACCGCTGCGGACAGGGACCCCACAGGCTGGCTACACCTTC
CASSPLRTGTPQAGYTF
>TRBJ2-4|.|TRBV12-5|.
TGTGCTAGTGGTTTGGAACCAAACATTCAGTACTTC
CASGLEPNIQYF
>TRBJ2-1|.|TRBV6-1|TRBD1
TGTGCCAGCAGTGAAAGGGGGCCGGGGTCCTACAATGAGCAGTTCTTC
CASSERGPGSYNEQFF
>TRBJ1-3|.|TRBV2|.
TGTGCCAGCAGATACAACCTCGGGACCGCCTCTGGAAACACCATATATTTT
CASRYNLGTASGNTIYF
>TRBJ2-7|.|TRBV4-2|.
TGTGCCAGCAGCCAAGGGCTCACTACATACGAGCAGTACTTC
CASSQGLTTYEQYF
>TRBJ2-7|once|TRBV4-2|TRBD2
TGTGCCAGCAGCCAGGGGACTAGCGGCTACGAGCAGTACTTC
CASSQGTSGYEQYF
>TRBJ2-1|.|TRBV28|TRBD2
TGTGCCAGCAGATTTAAGCGGGAGCATAACTACAATGAGCAGTTCTTC
CASRFKREHNYNEQFF
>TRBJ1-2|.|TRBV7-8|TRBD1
TGTGCCAGCAGCTTAGCGACAGGGGCAACTAACTATGGCTACACCTTC
CASSLATGATNYGYTF
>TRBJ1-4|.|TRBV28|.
TGTGCCAGCAGTTCGCCGGGCGGCCTGAGGGATGAAAAACTGTTTTTT
CASSSPGGLRDEKLFF
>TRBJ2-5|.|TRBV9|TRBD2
TGTGCCAGCAGCCTGAAGGGACTAGCGGGAAAAGAGACCCAGTACTTC
CASSLKGLAGKETQYF
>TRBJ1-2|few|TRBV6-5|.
TGTGCCAGCAGTTACTCGATCTACAGGGCTTGGGGCTACACCTTC
CASSYSIYRAWGYTF
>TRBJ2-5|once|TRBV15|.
TGTGCCACCAGCAGCAGGAGGGCCCAAGAGACCCAGTACTTC
CATSSRRAQETQYF
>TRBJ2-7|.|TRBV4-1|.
TGCGCCAGCAGCCAAGAAGCGTGGGGGGTCGACGAGCAGTACTTC
CASSQEAWGVDEQYF
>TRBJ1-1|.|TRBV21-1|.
TGTGCCAGCAGCACCCCCGTCCCGGGGGGCTGGGGCTTGAACACTGAAGCTTTCTTT
CASSTPVPGGWGLNTEAFF
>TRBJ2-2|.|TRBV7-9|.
TGTGCCAGCAGCCGCAACGGGGAGCTGTTTTTT
CASSRNGELFF
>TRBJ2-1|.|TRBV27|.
TGTGCCAGCAGTTTTACGGGCTATGAGCAGTTCTTC
CASSFTGYEQFF
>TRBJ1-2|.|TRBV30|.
TGTGCCTGGAGACCGGGGACCCCGGCGGTCTATGGCTACACCTTC
CAWRPGTPAVYGYTF
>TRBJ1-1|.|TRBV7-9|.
TGTGCCAGCACCCCAGGGATAATGAACACTGAAGCTTTCTTT
CASTPGIMNTEAFF